The present T cell receptor (beta chain) was sequenced within a study of cytomegalovirus exposure and HLA in healthy donors. This clone was seen a few times. What it binds is unknown. Points from the study as a whole: An analysis done earlier found most TCR beta V segments productive about 87% or about 30% of the time.

CDR1 is PRHDT and CDR2 is FYEKMQ in the germline V gene (reference sequence). The ends lost 4 bases at V and 5 bases at J; junction bases unmatched: 8. CDR3 length: 15 residues. Use of 60 Vbeta and 13 Jbeta primers characterized the PCR. Sequencing was performed with immunoSEQ multiplex PCR; in TCRdb, only in-frame clones are kept and a portion is missing. The sample yields approximately 120,000 clones, more than 70% seen once. The sample was PBMCs. The sequence derives from a woman in her forties or fifties in good health and CMV-seropositive. The V and J genes are TRBV13 and TRBJ2-1, with 7 bases matching TRBD2. CDR3 amino acids: CASSWQGGRHNEQFF. CDR3 DNA sequence: TGTGCCAGCAGCTGGCAGGGCGGGAGACACAATGAGCAGTTCTTC.